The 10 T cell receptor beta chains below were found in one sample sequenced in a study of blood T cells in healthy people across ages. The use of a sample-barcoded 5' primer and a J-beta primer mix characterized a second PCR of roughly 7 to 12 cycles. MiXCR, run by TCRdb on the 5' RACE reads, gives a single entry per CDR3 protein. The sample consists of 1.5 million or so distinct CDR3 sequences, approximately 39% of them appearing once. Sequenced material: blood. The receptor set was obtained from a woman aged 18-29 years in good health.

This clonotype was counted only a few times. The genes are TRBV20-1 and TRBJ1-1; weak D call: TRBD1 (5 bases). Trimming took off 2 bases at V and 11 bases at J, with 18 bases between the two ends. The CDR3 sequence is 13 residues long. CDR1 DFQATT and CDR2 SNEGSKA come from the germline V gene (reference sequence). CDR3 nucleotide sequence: TGCAGTGCTAGATCTGTATCGGGGACCTGGGCTTTCTTT. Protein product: CSARSVSGTWAFF.

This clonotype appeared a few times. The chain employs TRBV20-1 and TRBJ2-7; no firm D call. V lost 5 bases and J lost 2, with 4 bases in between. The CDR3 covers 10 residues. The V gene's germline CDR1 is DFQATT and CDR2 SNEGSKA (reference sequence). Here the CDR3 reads CSALAYEQYF. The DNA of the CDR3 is TGCAGTGCTCTAGCCTACGAGCAGTACTTC.

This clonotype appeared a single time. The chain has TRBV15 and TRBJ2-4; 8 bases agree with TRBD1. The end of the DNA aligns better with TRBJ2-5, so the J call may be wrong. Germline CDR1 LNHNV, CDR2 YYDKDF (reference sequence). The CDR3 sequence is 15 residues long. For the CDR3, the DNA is TGTGCCACAAGCGCCGTCTCGACAGGGGAAGAGACCCAGTACTTC. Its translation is CATSAVSTGEETQYF.

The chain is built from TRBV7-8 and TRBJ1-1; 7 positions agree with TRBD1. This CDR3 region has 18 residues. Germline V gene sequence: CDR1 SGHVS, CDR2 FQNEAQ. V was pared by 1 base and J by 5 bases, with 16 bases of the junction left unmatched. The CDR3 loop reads CASSLGGGVWSRGTEAFF. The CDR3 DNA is TGTGCCAGCAGCTTAGGGGGGGGTGTGTGGAGCAGGGGGACTGAAGCTTTCTTT.

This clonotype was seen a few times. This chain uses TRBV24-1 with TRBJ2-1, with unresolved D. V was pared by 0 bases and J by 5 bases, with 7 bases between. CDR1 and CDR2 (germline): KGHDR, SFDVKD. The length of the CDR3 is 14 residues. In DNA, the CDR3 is TGTGCCACCAGTGATTTGTACCTTGACAATGAGCAGTTCTTC. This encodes CATSDLYLDNEQFF.

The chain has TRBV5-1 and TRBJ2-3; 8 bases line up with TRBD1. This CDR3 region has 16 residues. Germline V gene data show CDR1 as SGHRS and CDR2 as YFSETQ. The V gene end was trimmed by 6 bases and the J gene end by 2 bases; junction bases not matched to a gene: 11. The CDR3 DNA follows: TGCGCCAGCAAAACCACACGGACAGGGTCCACAGATACGCAGTATTTT. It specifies CASKTTRTGSTDTQYF. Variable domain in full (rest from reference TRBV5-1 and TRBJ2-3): KAGVTQTPRYLIKTRGQQVTLSCSPISGHRSVSWYQQTPGQGLQFLFEYFSETQRNKGNFPGRFSGRQFSNSRSEMNVSTLELGDSALYLCASKTTRTGSTDTQYFGPGTRLTVL.

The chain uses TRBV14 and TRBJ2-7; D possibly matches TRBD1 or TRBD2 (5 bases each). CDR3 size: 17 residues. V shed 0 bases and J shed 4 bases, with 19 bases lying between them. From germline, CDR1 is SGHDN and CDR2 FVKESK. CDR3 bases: TGTGCCAGCAGCCAAGATCCAGAGGGAAATGGGGGTTACGAGCAGTACTTC. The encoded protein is CASSQDPEGNGGYEQYF.

This CDR3 is CASSIGQHHFYGYTF. The CDR3 nucleotides read TGTGCCAGTAGTATCGGACAGCATCACTTCTATGGCTACACCTTC. The gene calls are TRBV19 and TRBJ1-2; TRBD1 might be the D (6 bases). This CDR3 spans 15 amino acids. Trimming removed 3 bases at V and 4 bases at J, with 15 bases between. Looked up from germline, CDR1 is LNHDA and CDR2 is SQIVND (reference sequence).

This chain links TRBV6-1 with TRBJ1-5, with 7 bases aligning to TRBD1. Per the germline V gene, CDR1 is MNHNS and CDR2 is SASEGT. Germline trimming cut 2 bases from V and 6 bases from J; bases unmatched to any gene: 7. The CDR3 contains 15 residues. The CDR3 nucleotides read TGTGCCAGCAGTGAAATGATAGGGGGCCCTCAGCCCCAGCATTTT. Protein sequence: CASSEMIGGPQPQHF.

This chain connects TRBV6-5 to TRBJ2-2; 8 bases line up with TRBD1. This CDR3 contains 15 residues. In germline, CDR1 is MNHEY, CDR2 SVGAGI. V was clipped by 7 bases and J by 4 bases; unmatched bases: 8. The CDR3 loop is CASKTDRGSTGELFF. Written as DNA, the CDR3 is TGTGCCAGCAAGACTGACAGGGGCAGCACCGGGGAGCTGTTTTTT.